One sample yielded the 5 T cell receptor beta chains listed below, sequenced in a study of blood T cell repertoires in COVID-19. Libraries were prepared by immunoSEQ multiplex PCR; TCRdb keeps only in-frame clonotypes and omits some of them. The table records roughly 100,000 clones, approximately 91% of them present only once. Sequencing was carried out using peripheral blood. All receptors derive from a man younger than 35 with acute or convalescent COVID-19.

The CDR3 is CASSSFLGHPNEKLFF. Written as DNA, the CDR3 is TGTGCCAGCAGTTCTTTCCTCGGACACCCAAACGAAAAACTGTTTTTT. The chain recombines TRBV6-5 with TRBJ1-4, with a weak D call TRBD1 (5 bases). In germline, CDR1 is MNHEY, CDR2 SVGAGI. The CDR3 has 16 residues. V lost 4 bases and J lost 8, with 20 bases in between.

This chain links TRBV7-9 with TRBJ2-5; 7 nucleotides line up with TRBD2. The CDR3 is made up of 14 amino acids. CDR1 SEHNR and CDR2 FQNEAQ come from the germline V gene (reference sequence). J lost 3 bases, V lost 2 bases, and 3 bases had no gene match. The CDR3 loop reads CASSLRRGEETQYF. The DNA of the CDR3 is TGTGCCAGCAGCTTACGCCGGGGGGAAGAGACCCAGTACTTC.

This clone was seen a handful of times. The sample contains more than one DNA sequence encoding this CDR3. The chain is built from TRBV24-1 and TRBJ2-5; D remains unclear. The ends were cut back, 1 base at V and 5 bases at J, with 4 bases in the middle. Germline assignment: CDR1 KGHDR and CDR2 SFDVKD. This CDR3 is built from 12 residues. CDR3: CATSDFGETQYF. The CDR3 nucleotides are TGTGCCACCAGTGATTTCGGGGAGACCCAGTACTTC.

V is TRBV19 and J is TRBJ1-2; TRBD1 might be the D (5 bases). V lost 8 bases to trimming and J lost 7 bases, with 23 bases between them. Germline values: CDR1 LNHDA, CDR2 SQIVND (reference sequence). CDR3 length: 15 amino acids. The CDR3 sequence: CASRPRGDRIGGYTF. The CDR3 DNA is TGTGCCAGTCGACCACGGGGGGATCGGATAGGTGGCTACACCTTC.

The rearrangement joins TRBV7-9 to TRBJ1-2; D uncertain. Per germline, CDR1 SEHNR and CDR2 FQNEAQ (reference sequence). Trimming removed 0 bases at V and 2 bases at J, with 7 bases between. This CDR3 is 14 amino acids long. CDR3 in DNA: TGTGCCAGCAGCTTAGCGACGGGGAACTATGGCTACACCTTC. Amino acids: CASSLATGNYGYTF.